This T cell receptor (beta chain) is drawn from a study of T-cell memory formation after mild COVID-19. Trimming stripped 3 bases from V and 3 bases from J, with 11 bases between. CDR3 length: 15 residues. Study-wide results and limits: Among CD4+ contracting clones, most were CM and EM, and CD8+ ones EMRA.

TCRdb independently ran MiXCR on the 5' RACE reads; one entry per CDR3 protein. The sample lists under 450,000 distinct CDR3 sequences, more than 20% seen once, with approximately 14% in the top ten. This clonotype was recorded a few times. Its cognate antigen is unknown. The chain links TRBV12-3 or TRBV12-4 to TRBJ1-4, with D possibly being TRBD1 (6 bases). The source material was PBMCs or a T cell subset sorted from them (not recorded which). This clonotype was obtained from an adult woman who had mild COVID-19 (a few samples of this study predate the infection). Cell type and time point are not known. CDR3 region: CASSFTSGANEKLFF. As DNA, the CDR3 is TGTGCCAGCAGTTTTACGTCAGGGGCTAATGAAAAACTGTTTTTT.